Here is one TCR beta chain with its context. The sample comes from a study of control samples from healthy donors and cancer patients. The CDR3 totals 13 residues. The V and J ends lost 6 bases and 2 bases respectively, with 10 bases between them. Germline CDR1 reads MNHEY; CDR2 reads SMNVEV (reference sequence). Only in-frame clones appear in the TCRdb table, and some are missing; sequencing was by immunoSEQ multiplex PCR. The data hold just under 150,000 clones, with about 91% observed a single time. The sequenced sample consisted of blood. The V and J genes are TRBV27 and TRBJ1-2, with D maybe TRBD1 (6 bases). This receptor was obtained from a man in his thirties or forties in good health. For the CDR3, the DNA is TGTGCCAGCAGCTACAGGGAAAACTATGGCTACACCTTC. The encoded protein is CASSYRENYGYTF.